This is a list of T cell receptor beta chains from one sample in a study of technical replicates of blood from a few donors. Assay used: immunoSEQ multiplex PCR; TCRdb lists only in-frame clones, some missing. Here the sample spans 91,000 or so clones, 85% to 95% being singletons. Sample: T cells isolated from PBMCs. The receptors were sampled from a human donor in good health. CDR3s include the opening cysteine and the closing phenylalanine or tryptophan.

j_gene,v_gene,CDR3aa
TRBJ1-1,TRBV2,CASMDGRTMNTEAFF
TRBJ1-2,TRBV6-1,CAIRGGYGYTF
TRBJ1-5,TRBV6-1,CASSEAGGNQPQHF
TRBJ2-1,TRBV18,CASSPRTGGSYNEQFF
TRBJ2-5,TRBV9,CASSVDVARGGLEETQYF
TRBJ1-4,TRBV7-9,CASSLGGLAEKLFF
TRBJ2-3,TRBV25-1,CASSVPSIASTDTQYF
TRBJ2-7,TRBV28,CATSDHYEQYF
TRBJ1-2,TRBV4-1,CASSQVVDREEGYTF
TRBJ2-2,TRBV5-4,CASSLTSGRPYTGELFF
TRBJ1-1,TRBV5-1,CASSGGQNTEAFF
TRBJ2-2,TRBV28,CASSEGPTGELFF
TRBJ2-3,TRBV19,CASTDSGRLDTQYF